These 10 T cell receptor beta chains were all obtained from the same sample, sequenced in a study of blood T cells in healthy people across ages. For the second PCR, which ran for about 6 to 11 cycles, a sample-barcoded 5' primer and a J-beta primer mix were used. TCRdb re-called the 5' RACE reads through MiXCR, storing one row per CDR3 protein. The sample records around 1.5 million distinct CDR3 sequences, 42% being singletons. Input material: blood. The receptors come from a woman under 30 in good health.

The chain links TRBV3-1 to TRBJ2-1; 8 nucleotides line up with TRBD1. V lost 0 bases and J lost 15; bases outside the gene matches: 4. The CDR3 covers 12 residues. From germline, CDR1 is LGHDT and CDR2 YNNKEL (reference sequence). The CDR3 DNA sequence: TGTGCCAGCAGCCAAGACAGGGGGCGACCGTTCTTC. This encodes CASSQDRGRPFF.

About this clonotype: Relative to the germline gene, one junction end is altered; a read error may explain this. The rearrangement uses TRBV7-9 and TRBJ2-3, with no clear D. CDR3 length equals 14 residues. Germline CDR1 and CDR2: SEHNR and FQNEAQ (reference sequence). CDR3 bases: TGTGCCAGCAGCTTGGGTGTCGGCACAGATGCGCAGTATTTT. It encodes CASSLGVGTDAQYF.

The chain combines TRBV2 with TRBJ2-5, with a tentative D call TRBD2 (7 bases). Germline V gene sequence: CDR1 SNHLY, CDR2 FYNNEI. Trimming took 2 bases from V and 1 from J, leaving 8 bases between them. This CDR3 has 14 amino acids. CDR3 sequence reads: CASSERGAQETQYF. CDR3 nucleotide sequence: TGTGCCAGCAGTGAACGGGGGGCCCAAGAGACCCAGTACTTC.

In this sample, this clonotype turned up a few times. This CDR3 reads CASSTGEPDQEPYGYTF. The CDR3 DNA sequence: TGTGCCAGCAGCACCGGCGAGCCTGACCAAGAACCCTATGGCTACACCTTC. The V gene is TRBV21-1, the J gene TRBJ1-2. TRBV21-1 is a pseudogene locus. The length of the CDR3 is 17 residues.

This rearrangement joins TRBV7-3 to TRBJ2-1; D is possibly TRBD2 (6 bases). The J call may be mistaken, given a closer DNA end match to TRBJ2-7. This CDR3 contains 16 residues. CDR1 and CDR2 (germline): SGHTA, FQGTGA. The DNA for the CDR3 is TGTGCCAGCAGTTCTACCCCTGGCGGGGCCCTCAATGAGCAGTACTTC. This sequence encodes CASSSTPGGALNEQYF.

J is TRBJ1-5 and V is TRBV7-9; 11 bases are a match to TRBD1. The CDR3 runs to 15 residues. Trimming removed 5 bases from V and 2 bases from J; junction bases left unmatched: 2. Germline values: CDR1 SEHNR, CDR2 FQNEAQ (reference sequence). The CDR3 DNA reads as TGTGCCAGCAGCAAGGGACAGGGGGGCAATCAGCCCCAGCATTTT. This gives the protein CASSKGQGGNQPQHF.

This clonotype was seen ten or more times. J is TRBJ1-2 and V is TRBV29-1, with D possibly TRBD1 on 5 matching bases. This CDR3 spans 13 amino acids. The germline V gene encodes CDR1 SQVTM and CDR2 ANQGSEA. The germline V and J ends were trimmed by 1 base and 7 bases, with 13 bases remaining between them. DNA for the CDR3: TGCAGCGTTGAAGCGTCAGGGTACCCTGGCTACACCTTC. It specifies CSVEASGYPGYTF.

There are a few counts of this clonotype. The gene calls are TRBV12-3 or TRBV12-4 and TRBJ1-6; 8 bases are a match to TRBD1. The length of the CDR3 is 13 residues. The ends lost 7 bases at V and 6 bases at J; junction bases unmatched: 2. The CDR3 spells CASTTGGNSPLHF. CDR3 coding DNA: TGTGCCAGCACCACAGGGGGTAATTCACCCCTCCACTTT.

The CDR3 here is CASRADRGYSNTGELFF. For the CDR3, the DNA is TGTGCCAGCAGGGCGGACAGGGGATACTCGAACACCGGGGAGCTGTTTTTT. The chain employs TRBV7-9 and TRBJ2-2, with 9 bases that match TRBD1. Trimming took 6 bases from V and 0 from J; bases not matched to a gene: 8. The germline gives CDR1 SEHNR, CDR2 FQNEAQ (reference sequence). The CDR3 totals 17 residues.

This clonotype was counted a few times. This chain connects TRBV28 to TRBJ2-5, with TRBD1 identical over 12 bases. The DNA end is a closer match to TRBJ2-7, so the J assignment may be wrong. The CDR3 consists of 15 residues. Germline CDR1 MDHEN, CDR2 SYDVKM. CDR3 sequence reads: CASSSPGQGAGEQYF. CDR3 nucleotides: TGTGCCAGCAGTTCACCGGGACAGGGGGCCGGCGAGCAGTACTTC.